The sequence of this T cell receptor (beta chain) was determined in a study of blood T cell repertoires in COVID-19. The wider study: Samples of COVID-19 (acute and convalescent) were obtained from the United States, Italy and Spain. In each case, the material was cDNA or gDNA derived from T cells, B-cell-depleted T cells, or PBMCs.

Enrolled through a virtual design, the participants were between roughly 18 and 100 years of age and came from about two dozen US areas. The germline V gene has CDR1 SGDLS and CDR2 YYNGEE. The trim removed 4 bases at V and 1 base at J, leaving 7 bases unmatched. CDR3 length equals 15 residues. Some clones are missing from TCRdb's copy, which holds only in-frame ones; the method was immunoSEQ multiplex PCR. The table records about 260,000 clones, 88% of them present only once. This clonotype originated in a woman in her forties with acute COVID-19. The specimen sequenced was PBMCs or T cells enriched from blood (not recorded which). V and J are TRBV9 and TRBJ1-1; 7 bases line up with TRBD1. The CDR3 nucleotides read TGTGCCAGCAGCTCAGACAGGGCTGGGAACACTGAAGCTTTCTTT. It specifies CASSSDRAGNTEAFF.